These T cell receptor beta chains were read from a single sample in a study of T cell repertoires in cytomegalovirus infection. No antigens are known for them. TCRdb re-called the reads with MiXCR, one entry per CDR3 protein. The sample contains hundreds of thousands of distinct CDR3 sequences, 25% to 35% of which appear only once. The sample here was cultured PBMCs, taken from culture after CMV antigen stimulation. The receptors come from a human donor in good health (CMV status not recorded). Some clones in this sample may be carry-over from other donors' samples. The CDR3 runs from the conserved cysteine through the conserved F or W. The order of the fields is J gene, V gene, clone size, D gene, CDR3 protein, CDR3 DNA. D genes are given only for firm matches. Some rows mark clone size as missing; the rest say once, few, many or name a class of expanded clone.

TRBJ1-4 TRBV2 NA NA CAGKPVWDEKLFF TGTGCCGGGAAACCAGTATGGGATGAAAAACTGTTTTTT
TRBJ1-4 TRBV11-2 few NA CASSLESQRGGEKLFF TGTGCCAGCAGCTTAGAAAGCCAAAGGGGTGGCGAAAAACTGTTTTTT
TRBJ2-7 TRBV7-9 few NA CASSLEDEQYF TGTGCCAGCAGCTTAGAGGACGAGCAGTACTTC
TRBJ1-2 TRBV27 once NA CASSLNRYSYGYTF TGTGCCAGCAGTTTAAATAGGTACAGCTATGGCTACACCTTC
TRBJ1-1 TRBV30 NA NA CAWSVTAAGTEAFF TGTGCCTGGAGTGTTACAGCGGCCGGCACTGAAGCTTTCTTT
TRBJ2-3 TRBV7-2 many NA CASSLLRHFTDTQYF TGTGCCAGCAGCTTACTGCGGCACTTCACAGATACGCAGTATTTT
TRBJ1-3 TRBV4-2 NA NA CASSQDPGTLSGNTIYF TGTGCCAGCAGCCAAGACCCAGGGACCCTCTCTGGAAACACCATATATTTT
TRBJ2-7 TRBV20-1 NA TRBD2 CSAPKREFSYEQYF TGCAGTGCTCCAAAGCGGGAGTTTTCCTACGAGCAGTACTTC
TRBJ1-1 TRBV27 few TRBD1 CASRGQGPNTEAFF TGTGCCAGCAGGGGACAGGGGCCTAACACTGAAGCTTTCTTT
TRBJ2-3 TRBV6-5 many TRBD1 CASSYSGWDRGVDTQYF TGTGCCAGCAGTTACTCGGGTTGGGACAGGGGCGTCGATACGCAGTATTTT
TRBJ1-4 TRBV6-1 few NA CASSVDSLNEKLFF TGTGCCAGCAGTGTAGACAGCCTTAATGAAAAACTGTTTTTT
TRBJ1-1 TRBV12-5 few NA CASGLALGRAEAFF TGTGCTAGTGGTCTGGCCCTTGGGAGGGCTGAAGCTTTCTTT
TRBJ1-4 TRBV6-6 NA NA CASSYSQDTGIF TGTGCCAGCAGTTACTCCCAGGACACAGGAATTTTT
TRBJ2-5 TRBV20-1 few NA CSAPQTGSRETQYF TGCAGTGCGCCGCAAACAGGGAGTAGGGAGACCCAGTACTTC
TRBJ2-1 TRBV7-2 many NA CASSGGSYNEQFF TGTGCCAGCAGCGGCGGCTCCTACAATGAGCAGTTCTTC
TRBJ2-7 TRBV7-8 many TRBD2 CASSLVIAGLRPYEQYF TGTGCCAGCAGCTTAGTTATAGCGGGCCTCCGACCCTACGAGCAGTACTTC
TRBJ2-1 TRBV12-3/TRBV12-4 NA TRBD2 CASSSSTSGRADDEQFF TGTGCCAGCAGTTCCTCGACTAGCGGGAGGGCCGACGATGAGCAGTTCTTC
TRBJ1-3 TRBV10-3 NA NA CAITGSGSGNTIYF TGTGCCATCACAGGCAGTGGCTCGGGAAACACCATATATTTT
TRBJ1-2 TRBV5-6 once NA CASSRIHGYTF TGTGCCAGCAGCCGGATACACGGCTACACCTTC
TRBJ1-2 TRBV3-1 NA NA CASSQASYYGYTF TGTGCCAGCAGCCAAGCCAGCTACTATGGCTACACCTTC
TRBJ1-1 TRBV7-8 many NA CASSFNPGADTEAFF TGTGCCAGCAGCTTCAACCCCGGGGCGGACACTGAAGCTTTCTTT
TRBJ1-1 TRBV7-8 many TRBD1 CASSPRQGINTEAFF TGTGCCAGCAGCCCCAGACAGGGGATAAACACTGAAGCTTTCTTT
TRBJ1-2 TRBV7-8 few TRBD1 CASSLEDRGAYGYTF TGTGCCAGCAGCTTAGAAGACAGGGGCGCCTATGGCTACACCTTC
TRBJ1-2 TRBV7-6 NA NA CASSLVEGWSYGYTF TGTGCCAGCAGCTTAGTTGAAGGTTGGAGCTATGGCTACACCTTC
TRBJ1-3 TRBV6-1 NA NA CASSGQVVSGNTIYF TGTGCCAGCAGTGGACAGGTGGTCTCTGGAAACACCATATATTTT
TRBJ1-2 TRBV18 once NA CASSDRNYGYTF TGTGCCAGCTCCGACAGAAACTATGGCTACACCTTC
TRBJ1-1 TRBV7-2 NA NA CASSLAHGNTEAFF TGTGCCAGCAGCTTAGCGCACGGGAACACTGAAGCTTTCTTT
TRBJ1-5 TRBV27 many TRBD1 CASSFRQGGQPQHF TGTGCCAGCAGTTTCCGACAGGGTGGTCAGCCCCAGCATTTT
TRBJ1-5 TRBV6-2/TRBV6-3 NA NA CASSYLGGDQPQHF TGTGCCAGCAGTTACTTGGGGGGGGATCAGCCCCAGCATTTT
TRBJ2-5 TRBV7-2 NA TRBD2 CASSLKYRGSGGGWLETQYF TGTGCCAGCAGCCTAAAGTACCGGGGTAGCGGGGGCGGTTGGTTAGAGACCCAGTACTTC
TRBJ2-2 TRBV7-2 many NA CASSLDRVENTGELFF TGTGCCAGCAGCTTAGACAGGGTTGAGAACACCGGGGAGCTGTTTTTT
TRBJ2-1 TRBV20-1 few TRBD2 CSAQLAGMTYNEQFF TGCAGTGCACAACTAGCGGGAATGACCTACAATGAGCAGTTCTTC
TRBJ1-1 TRBV7-9 NA NA CASSLGRQGWEGEAFF TGTGCCAGCAGCTTGGGGAGACAAGGGTGGGAGGGTGAAGCTTTCTTT
TRBJ1-4 TRBV7-8 few TRBD1 CASSLLQGGNEKLFF TGTGCCAGCAGCTTGCTACAGGGGGGTAATGAAAAACTGTTTTTT
TRBJ2-7 TRBV19 NA NA CASSVGSGYRYEQYF TGTGCCAGTAGTGTGGGTTCGGGCTACCGCTACGAGCAGTACTTC
TRBJ2-3 TRBV20-1 many TRBD1 CSARALSGGQGLRTDTQYF TGCAGTGCTAGGGCCCTATCTGGGGGACAGGGGTTACGGACAGATACGCAGTATTTT